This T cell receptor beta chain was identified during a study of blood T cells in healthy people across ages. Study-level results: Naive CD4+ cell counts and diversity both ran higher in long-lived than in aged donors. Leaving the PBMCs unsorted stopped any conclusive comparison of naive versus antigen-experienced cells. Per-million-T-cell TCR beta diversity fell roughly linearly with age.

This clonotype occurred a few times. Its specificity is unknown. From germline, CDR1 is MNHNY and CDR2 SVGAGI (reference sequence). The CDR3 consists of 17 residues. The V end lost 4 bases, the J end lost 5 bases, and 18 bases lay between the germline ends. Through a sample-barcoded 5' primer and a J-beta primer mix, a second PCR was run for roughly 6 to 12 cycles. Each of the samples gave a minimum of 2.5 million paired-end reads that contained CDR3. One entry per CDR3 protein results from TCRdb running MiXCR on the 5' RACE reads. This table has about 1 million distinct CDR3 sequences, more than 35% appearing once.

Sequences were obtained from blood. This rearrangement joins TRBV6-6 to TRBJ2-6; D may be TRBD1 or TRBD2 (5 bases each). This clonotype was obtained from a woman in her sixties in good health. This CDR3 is CASSSGTSTVRANVLTF. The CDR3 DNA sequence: TGTGCCAGCAGTTCAGGGACCAGCACGGTTAGGGCCAACGTCCTGACTTTC.